A selection of T cell receptor beta chains follows, all from one sample in a study of T-cell memory formation after mild COVID-19. TCRdb re-called the 5' RACE reads with MiXCR, one entry per CDR3 protein. There are about 270,000 distinct CDR3 sequences in the sample; about a sixth occur only once, and more than 20% lies in the top ten. Sequenced sample: PBMCs or a T cell subset sorted from them (not recorded which). These receptors came from a man aged 18 to 30 who had mild COVID-19 (a few samples of this study predate the infection). Cell type and time point are not known. Each CDR3 is given with its conserved first and last residue. The order of the fields is J gene, V gene, D gene, clone size, CDR3 protein, CDR3 DNA. A D gene is named only where the DNA matches it firmly. Size is omitted from some rows. Given values are once, few, many or a class for expanded clones.

j_call: TRBJ2-3; v_call: TRBV27; d_call: TRBD1; clone_size: .; cdr3_aa: CASSFPLDRESTDTQYF; cdr3_nt: TGTGCCAGCAGTTTCCCTCTGGACAGGGAAAGCACAGATACGCAGTATTTT
j_call: TRBJ2-7; v_call: TRBV11-2; d_call: TRBD2; clone_size: .; cdr3_aa: CASSSRTSGDEYF; cdr3_nt: TGTGCCAGCAGCTCCCGGACTAGCGGGGACGAGTACTTC
j_call: TRBJ1-1; v_call: TRBV6-5; d_call: .; clone_size: .; cdr3_aa: CASSYSTRALAEAFF; cdr3_nt: TGTGCCAGCAGTTACTCGACCAGGGCTTTGGCTGAAGCTTTCTTT
j_call: TRBJ1-3; v_call: TRBV12-3/TRBV12-4; d_call: TRBD1; clone_size: .; cdr3_aa: CASRSGTGGNGNTIYF; cdr3_nt: TGTGCCAGCAGATCCGGGACAGGGGGAAATGGAAACACCATATATTTT
j_call: TRBJ1-1; v_call: TRBV19; d_call: .; clone_size: few; cdr3_aa: CASSIGGNTEAFF; cdr3_nt: TGTGCCAGTAGTATAGGGGGGAACACTGAAGCTTTCTTT
j_call: TRBJ2-2; v_call: TRBV7-2; d_call: .; clone_size: few; cdr3_aa: CASSIVNTGELFF; cdr3_nt: TGTGCCAGCAGCATCGTGAACACCGGGGAGCTGTTTTTT
j_call: TRBJ2-5; v_call: TRBV7-8; d_call: TRBD2; clone_size: .; cdr3_aa: CASSSQQTSGGETQYF; cdr3_nt: TGTGCCAGCAGCTCCCAACAGACTAGCGGGGGGGAGACCCAGTACTTC
j_call: TRBJ1-2; v_call: TRBV20-1; d_call: .; clone_size: .; cdr3_aa: CSARSGTSDGYTF; cdr3_nt: TGCAGTGCTAGATCAGGGACCTCGGATGGCTACACCTTC
j_call: TRBJ2-5; v_call: TRBV29-1; d_call: .; clone_size: .; cdr3_aa: CSVFRGLETQYF; cdr3_nt: TGCAGCGTTTTTAGGGGGTTGGAGACCCAGTACTTC
j_call: TRBJ2-2; v_call: TRBV7-2; d_call: .; clone_size: .; cdr3_aa: CASSLAQGPGELFF; cdr3_nt: TGTGCCAGCAGCTTAGCGCAGGGACCCGGGGAGCTGTTTTTT
j_call: TRBJ2-1; v_call: TRBV7-8; d_call: .; clone_size: few; cdr3_aa: CASSLIGADSEQFF; cdr3_nt: TGTGCCAGCAGCTTAATAGGGGCCGATAGTGAGCAGTTCTTC
j_call: TRBJ2-1; v_call: TRBV6-2/TRBV6-3; d_call: .; clone_size: .; cdr3_aa: CASSYQARDQFF; cdr3_nt: TGTGCCAGCAGTTATCAAGCCAGGGATCAGTTCTTC
j_call: TRBJ2-2; v_call: TRBV5-6; d_call: .; clone_size: .; cdr3_aa: CASSLQGNTGELFF; cdr3_nt: TGTGCCAGCAGCTTGCAGGGGAACACCGGGGAGCTGTTTTTT
j_call: TRBJ2-7; v_call: TRBV30; d_call: .; clone_size: few; cdr3_aa: CAWSRGTLEQYF; cdr3_nt: TGTGCCTGGAGTCGGGGGACGCTCGAGCAGTACTTC
j_call: TRBJ2-4; v_call: TRBV4-3; d_call: TRBD1; clone_size: few; cdr3_aa: CASSHASGQERYF; cdr3_nt: TGCGCCAGCAGCCATGCATCGGGACAGGAGCGGTACTTC
j_call: TRBJ2-7; v_call: TRBV11-2; d_call: .; clone_size: .; cdr3_aa: CASSRSAPYEQYF; cdr3_nt: TGTGCCAGCAGCCGGTCGGCTCCCTACGAGCAGTACTTC
j_call: TRBJ2-4; v_call: TRBV7-4; d_call: .; clone_size: .; cdr3_aa: CASSSRRGPPF; cdr3_nt: TGTGCCAGCAGCTCCCGTCGGGGGCCCCCCTTC
j_call: TRBJ2-5; v_call: TRBV29-1; d_call: .; clone_size: .; cdr3_aa: CSDAGPTHETQYF; cdr3_nt: TGCAGCGATGCGGGCCCCACCCACGAGACCCAGTACTTC
j_call: TRBJ2-7; v_call: TRBV20-1; d_call: .; clone_size: .; cdr3_aa: CSAENYEQYF; cdr3_nt: TGCAGTGCTGAGAACTACGAGCAGTACTTC
j_call: TRBJ2-1; v_call: TRBV4-2; d_call: TRBD2; clone_size: many; cdr3_aa: CASSQDIGGGQLEQFF; cdr3_nt: TGTGCCAGCAGCCAAGATATCGGGGGGGGGCAACTTGAGCAGTTCTTC
j_call: TRBJ1-2; v_call: TRBV6-5; d_call: .; clone_size: .; cdr3_aa: CASSYDPRRSANYGYTF; cdr3_nt: TGTGCCAGCAGTTACGACCCGAGACGGTCAGCTAACTATGGCTACACCTTC
j_call: TRBJ1-1; v_call: TRBV5-1; d_call: .; clone_size: few; cdr3_aa: CASSLGGAPEAFF; cdr3_nt: TGCGCCAGCAGCTTGGGAGGGGCCCCTGAAGCTTTCTTT
j_call: TRBJ1-1; v_call: TRBV6-2/TRBV6-3; d_call: .; clone_size: .; cdr3_aa: CATRDEPNTEAFF; cdr3_nt: TGTGCCACAAGGGACGAGCCCAACACTGAAGCTTTCTTT
j_call: TRBJ2-7; v_call: TRBV10-3; d_call: TRBD1; clone_size: .; cdr3_aa: CAISARGNEQYF; cdr3_nt: TGTGCCATCAGTGCCAGGGGGAACGAGCAGTACTTC
j_call: TRBJ2-1; v_call: TRBV10-1; d_call: .; clone_size: .; cdr3_aa: CASSESPGGSYNEQFF; cdr3_nt: TGCGCCAGCAGTGAGTCGCCCGGAGGCTCCTACAATGAGCAGTTCTTC
j_call: TRBJ2-5; v_call: TRBV7-2; d_call: TRBD1; clone_size: few; cdr3_aa: CASSQSMGQPPETQYF; cdr3_nt: TGTGCCAGCAGCCAGTCAATGGGACAGCCCCCGGAGACCCAGTACTTC
j_call: TRBJ2-7; v_call: TRBV7-6; d_call: .; clone_size: .; cdr3_aa: CASSPRASETDEQYF; cdr3_nt: TGTGCCAGCAGTCCCCGGGCATCGGAGACCGACGAGCAGTACTTC
j_call: TRBJ2-5; v_call: TRBV7-8; d_call: TRBD2; clone_size: .; cdr3_aa: CASSKRTSLGQETQYF; cdr3_nt: TGTGCCAGCAGCAAACGGACTAGCCTGGGCCAAGAGACCCAGTACTTC
j_call: TRBJ2-5; v_call: TRBV12-3/TRBV12-4; d_call: .; clone_size: .; cdr3_aa: CASTIGGAGETQYF; cdr3_nt: TGTGCCAGCACCATTGGGGGGGCGGGAGAGACCCAGTACTTC
j_call: TRBJ1-1; v_call: TRBV5-4; d_call: .; clone_size: .; cdr3_aa: CASSLATGGGTEAFF; cdr3_nt: TGTGCCAGCAGCTTGGCCACGGGGGGAGGGACTGAAGCTTTCTTT
j_call: TRBJ1-1; v_call: TRBV5-1; d_call: TRBD1; clone_size: .; cdr3_aa: CASSLALRRDSRSEAFF; cdr3_nt: TGCGCCAGCAGCTTGGCCCTTAGGCGGGACAGCAGGAGTGAAGCTTTCTTT
j_call: TRBJ1-1; v_call: TRBV28; d_call: .; clone_size: .; cdr3_aa: CASSPDRYTEAFF; cdr3_nt: TGTGCCAGCAGCCCCGACCGATACACTGAAGCTTTCTTT
j_call: TRBJ2-1; v_call: TRBV7-8; d_call: .; clone_size: few; cdr3_aa: CASSSYRVSSYNEQFF; cdr3_nt: TGTGCCAGCAGCTCCTACAGGGTTAGCTCCTACAATGAGCAGTTCTTC
j_call: TRBJ2-5; v_call: TRBV7-7; d_call: .; clone_size: .; cdr3_aa: CASSLARAKTQYF; cdr3_nt: TGTGCCAGCAGCTTAGCGCGGGCTAAAACCCAGTACTTC
j_call: TRBJ2-2; v_call: TRBV6-2/TRBV6-3; d_call: .; clone_size: .; cdr3_aa: CASSPGPANTGELFF; cdr3_nt: TGTGCCAGCAGCCCAGGGCCCGCGAACACCGGGGAGCTGTTTTTT
j_call: TRBJ2-1; v_call: TRBV29-1; d_call: TRBD1; clone_size: .; cdr3_aa: CSVDGTDQAGEQFF; cdr3_nt: TGCAGCGTGGACGGGACAGACCAGGCAGGGGAGCAGTTCTTC
j_call: TRBJ2-7; v_call: TRBV5-7; d_call: .; clone_size: .; cdr3_aa: CASSFEARATYEQYF; cdr3_nt: TGTGCCAGCAGCTTCGAGGCCAGGGCGACCTACGAGCAGTACTTC
j_call: TRBJ1-2; v_call: TRBV5-4; d_call: TRBD1; clone_size: .; cdr3_aa: CASSDRVGYGYTF; cdr3_nt: TGTGCCAGCAGCGACAGGGTGGGCTATGGCTACACCTTC
j_call: TRBJ1-6; v_call: TRBV5-1; d_call: .; clone_size: many; cdr3_aa: CASSGNGARNSPLHF; cdr3_nt: TGCGCCAGCAGCGGGAACGGGGCTCGGAATTCACCCCTCCACTTT
j_call: TRBJ2-7; v_call: TRBV6-2/TRBV6-3; d_call: .; clone_size: few; cdr3_aa: CASSRIRSYSYEQYF; cdr3_nt: TGTGCCAGCAGTCGAATACGCAGCTACTCCTACGAGCAGTACTTC
j_call: TRBJ2-1; v_call: TRBV6-1; d_call: TRBD2; clone_size: few; cdr3_aa: CASSVLAGGSNEQFF; cdr3_nt: TGTGCCAGCAGTGTACTGGCGGGGGGTTCGAATGAGCAGTTCTTC
j_call: TRBJ1-2; v_call: TRBV6-2/TRBV6-3; d_call: .; clone_size: few; cdr3_aa: CASTRGANYGYTF; cdr3_nt: TGTGCCAGCACTCGGGGGGCGAACTATGGCTACACCTTC
j_call: TRBJ2-3; v_call: TRBV15; d_call: TRBD2; clone_size: many; cdr3_aa: CATSGGLASTDTQYF; cdr3_nt: TGTGCCACCAGCGGAGGACTAGCGAGCACAGATACGCAGTATTTT
j_call: TRBJ1-5; v_call: TRBV6-2/TRBV6-3; d_call: TRBD1; clone_size: .; cdr3_aa: CASSRGQANQPQHF; cdr3_nt: TGTGCCAGCAGCAGAGGACAGGCCAATCAGCCCCAGCATTTT